This T cell receptor (beta chain) derives from a study of OX40 agonist ivuxolimab in advanced cancers. Study summary: Three patients responded partially, comprising one with hepatocellular carcinoma and two with cutaneous melanoma.

Whole-study findings and limits: Some nonresponders additionally presented with little normalized T-cell clonal expansion.

Autoimmune disease history or systemic immunosuppression led to patient exclusion. At baseline, cycle 4 day 1, and cycle 7 day 1, blood was sampled. The V segment lost 0 bases and the J segment 8 bases; nucleotides outside the gene matches: 19. The germline V gene encodes CDR1 SGDLS and CDR2 YYNGEE. This CDR3 spans 18 amino acids. Produced via immunoSEQ multiplex PCR; TCRdb's table is partial and in-frame only. The sample lists about 82,000 clones, more than 90% occurring once. A remark on this clone: No antigen is known for it.

The sequence was collected from an adult with an advanced solid tumor such as melanoma, head and neck, liver or kidney cancer. Here the sequenced sample was CD4+ or CD8+ T cells sorted from blood, taken in a trial of the OX40 agonist ivuxolimab. This chain links TRBV9 with TRBJ1-2, with 7 nucleotides matching TRBD1. Here the CDR3 DNA reads TGTGCCAGCAGCGTAGCCAGGGGGGTGATGGTAGAGGCGTGGGGCTACACCTTC. It is translated as CASSVARGVMVEAWGYTF. The variable domain in full, with the rest retrieved from reference TRBV9 and TRBJ1-2, is DSGVTQTPKHLITATGQRVTLRCSPRSGDLSVYWYQQSLDQGLQFLIQYYNGEERAKGNILERFSAQQFPDLHSELNLSSLELGDSALYFCASSVARGVMVEAWGYTFGSGTRLTVV.